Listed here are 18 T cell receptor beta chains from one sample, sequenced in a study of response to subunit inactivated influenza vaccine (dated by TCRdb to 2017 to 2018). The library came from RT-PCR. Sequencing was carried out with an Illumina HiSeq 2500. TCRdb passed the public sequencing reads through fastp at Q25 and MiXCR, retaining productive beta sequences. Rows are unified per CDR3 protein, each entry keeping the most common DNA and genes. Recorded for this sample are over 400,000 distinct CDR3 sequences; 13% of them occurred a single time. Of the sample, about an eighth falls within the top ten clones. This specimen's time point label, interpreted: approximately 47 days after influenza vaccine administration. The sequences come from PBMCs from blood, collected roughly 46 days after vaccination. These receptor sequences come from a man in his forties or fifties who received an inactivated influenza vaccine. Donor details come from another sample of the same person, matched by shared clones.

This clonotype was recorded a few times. The CDR3 here is CASSQQGWGEKLFF. For the CDR3, the DNA is TGTGCCAGCAGCCAACAGGGGTGGGGTGAAAAACTGTTTTTT. The V and J genes are TRBV7-2 and TRBJ1-4; 7 nucleotides line up with TRBD1. V lost 5 bases, J lost 7 bases, and 7 bases stayed unmatched. The CDR3 spans 14 residues. The germline V gene encodes CDR1 SGHTA and CDR2 FQGNSA. The full variable domain, in which reference TRBV7-2 and TRBJ1-4 provide the parts outside the CDR3, is GAGVSQSPSNKVTEKGKDVELRCDPISGHTALYWYRQSLGQGLEFLIYFQGNSAPDKSGLPSDRFSAERTGGSVSTLTIQRTQQEDSAVYLCASSQQGWGEKLFFGSGTQLSVL.

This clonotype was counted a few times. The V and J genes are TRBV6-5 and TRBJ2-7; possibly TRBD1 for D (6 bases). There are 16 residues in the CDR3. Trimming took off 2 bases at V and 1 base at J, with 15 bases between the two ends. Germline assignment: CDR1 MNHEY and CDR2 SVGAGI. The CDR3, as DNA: TGTGCCAGCAGTTACGTGGGCAGGGGCTATTCCTACGAGCAGTACTTC. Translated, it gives CASSYVGRGYSYEQYF.

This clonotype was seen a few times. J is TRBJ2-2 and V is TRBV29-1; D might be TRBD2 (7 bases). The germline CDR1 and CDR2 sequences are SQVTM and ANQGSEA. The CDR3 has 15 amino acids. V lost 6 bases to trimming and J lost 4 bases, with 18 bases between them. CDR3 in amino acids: CSVGPRGAGTGELFF. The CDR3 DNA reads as TGCAGCGTCGGACCTCGGGGGGCCGGCACCGGGGAGCTGTTTTTT.

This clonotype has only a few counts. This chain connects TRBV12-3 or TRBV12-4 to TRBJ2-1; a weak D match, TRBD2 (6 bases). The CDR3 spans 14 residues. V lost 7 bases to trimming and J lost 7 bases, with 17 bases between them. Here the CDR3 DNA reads TGTGCCAGCATCGTATCGGGAGTTACAAATGAGCAGTTCTTC. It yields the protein CASIVSGVTNEQFF.

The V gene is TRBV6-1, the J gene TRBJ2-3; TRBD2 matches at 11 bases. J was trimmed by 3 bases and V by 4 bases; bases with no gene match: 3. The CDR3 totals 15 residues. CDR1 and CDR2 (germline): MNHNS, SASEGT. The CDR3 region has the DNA TGTGCCAGCAGTGTTCGACTAGCGGGGACAGATACGCAGTATTTT. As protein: CASSVRLAGTDTQYF.

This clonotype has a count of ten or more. CDR3 DNA: TGTGCCATCAGTTCAGCCTCAATGAACACTGAAGCTTTCTTT. Translating it yields CAISSASMNTEAFF. This sequence joins TRBV10-3 and TRBJ1-1, with D hard to call. The germline V gene has CDR1 ENHRY and CDR2 SYGVKD. This CDR3 contains 14 residues. V was pared by 5 bases and J by 0 bases, with 10 bases between.

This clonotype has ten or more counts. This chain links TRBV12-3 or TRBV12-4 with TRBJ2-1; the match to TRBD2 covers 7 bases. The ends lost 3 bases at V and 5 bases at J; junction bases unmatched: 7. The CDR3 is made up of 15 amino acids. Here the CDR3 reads CASSLRGIRDNEQFF. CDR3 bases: TGTGCCAGCAGTTTGCGGGGGATTAGGGACAATGAGCAGTTCTTC.

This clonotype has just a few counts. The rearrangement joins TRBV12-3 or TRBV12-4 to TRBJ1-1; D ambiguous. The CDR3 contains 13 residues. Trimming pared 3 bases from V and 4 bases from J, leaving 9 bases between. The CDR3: CASSFSEGTEAFF. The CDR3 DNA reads TGTGCCAGCAGTTTTTCAGAGGGCACTGAAGCTTTCTTT.

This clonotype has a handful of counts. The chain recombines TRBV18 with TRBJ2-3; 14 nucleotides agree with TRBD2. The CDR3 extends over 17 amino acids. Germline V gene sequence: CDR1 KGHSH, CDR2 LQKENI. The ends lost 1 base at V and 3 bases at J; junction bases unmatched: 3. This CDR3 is CASSPRGLAGETDTQYF. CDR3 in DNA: TGTGCCAGCTCACCACGGGGACTAGCGGGAGAAACAGATACGCAGTATTTT.

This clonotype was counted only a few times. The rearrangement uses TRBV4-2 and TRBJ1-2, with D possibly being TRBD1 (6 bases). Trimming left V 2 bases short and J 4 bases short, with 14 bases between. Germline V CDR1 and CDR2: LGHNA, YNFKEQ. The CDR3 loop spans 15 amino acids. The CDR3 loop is CASSQQRQDTYGYTF. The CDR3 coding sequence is TGTGCCAGCAGCCAACAGAGACAGGATACCTATGGCTACACCTTC.

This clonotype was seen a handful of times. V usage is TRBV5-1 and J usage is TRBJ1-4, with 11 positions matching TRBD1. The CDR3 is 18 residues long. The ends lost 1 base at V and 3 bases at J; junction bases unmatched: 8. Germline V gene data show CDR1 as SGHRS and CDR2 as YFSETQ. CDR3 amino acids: CASSLRTGGAGANEKLFF. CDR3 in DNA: TGCGCCAGCAGCTTGAGGACAGGGGGCGCGGGAGCTAATGAAAAACTGTTTTTT.

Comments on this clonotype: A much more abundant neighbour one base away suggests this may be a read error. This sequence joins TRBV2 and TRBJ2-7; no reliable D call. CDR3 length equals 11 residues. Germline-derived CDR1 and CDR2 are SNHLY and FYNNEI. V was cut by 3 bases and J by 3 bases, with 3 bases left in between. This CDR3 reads CASSDDYEQYF. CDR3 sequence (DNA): TGTGCCAGCAGTGACGACTACGAGCAGTACTTC. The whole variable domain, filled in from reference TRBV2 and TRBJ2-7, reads EPEVTQTPSHQVTQMGQEVILRCVPISNHLYFYWYRQILGQKVEFLVSFYNNEISEKSEIFDDQFSVERPDGSNFTLKIRSTKLEDSAMYFCASSDDYEQYFGPGTRLTVT.

The CDR3 reads CASSAGVTEAFF. The CDR3 coding sequence is TGTGCCAGCAGTGCAGGGGTCACTGAAGCTTTCTTT. V usage is TRBV25-1 and J usage is TRBJ1-1; tentatively, D is TRBD1 (6 bases). V was clipped by 4 bases and J by 4 bases, with 7 bases between them. The CDR3 runs to 12 residues. Germline-derived CDR1 and CDR2 are MGHDK and SYGVNS.

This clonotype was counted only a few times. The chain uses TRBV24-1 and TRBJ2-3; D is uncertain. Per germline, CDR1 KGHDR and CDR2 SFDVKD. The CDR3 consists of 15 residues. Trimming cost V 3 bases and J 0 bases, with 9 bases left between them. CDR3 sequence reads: CATSDPGRSTDTQYF. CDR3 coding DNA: TGTGCCACCAGTGATCCCGGACGGAGCACAGATACGCAGTATTTT.

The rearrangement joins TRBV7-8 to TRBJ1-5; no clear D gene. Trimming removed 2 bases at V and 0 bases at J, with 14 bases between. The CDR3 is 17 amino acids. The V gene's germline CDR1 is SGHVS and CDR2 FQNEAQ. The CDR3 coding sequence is TGTGCCAGCAGCTTAAGGGATCCTTTTTATAGCAATCAGCCCCAGCATTTT. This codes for CASSLRDPFYSNQPQHF.

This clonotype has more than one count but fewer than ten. CDR3 sequence reads: CASSASGTGNYEQYF. CDR3 nucleotide sequence: TGTGCCAGCAGTGCGTCCGGGACAGGGAACTACGAGCAGTACTTC. The chain carries TRBV6-1 and TRBJ2-7, with 9 bases aligning to TRBD1. The CDR3 extends over 15 amino acids. In germline, CDR1 is MNHNS, CDR2 SASEGT. V was pared by 4 bases and J by 3 bases, with 7 bases of the junction left unmatched.

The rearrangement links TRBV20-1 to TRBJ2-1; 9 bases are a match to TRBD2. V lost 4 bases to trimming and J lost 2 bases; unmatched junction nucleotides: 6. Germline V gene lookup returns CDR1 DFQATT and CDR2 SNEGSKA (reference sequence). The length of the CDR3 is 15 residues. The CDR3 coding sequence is TGCAGTGCTACCTGGGGCGGGGGGGCCTACAATGAGCAGTTCTTC. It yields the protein CSATWGGGAYNEQFF.

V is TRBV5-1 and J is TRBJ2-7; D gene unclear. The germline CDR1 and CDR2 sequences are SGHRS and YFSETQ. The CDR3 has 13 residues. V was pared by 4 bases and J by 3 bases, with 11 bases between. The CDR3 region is CASSPYVNYEQYF. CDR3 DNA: TGCGCCAGCAGCCCGTACGTAAACTACGAGCAGTACTTC.